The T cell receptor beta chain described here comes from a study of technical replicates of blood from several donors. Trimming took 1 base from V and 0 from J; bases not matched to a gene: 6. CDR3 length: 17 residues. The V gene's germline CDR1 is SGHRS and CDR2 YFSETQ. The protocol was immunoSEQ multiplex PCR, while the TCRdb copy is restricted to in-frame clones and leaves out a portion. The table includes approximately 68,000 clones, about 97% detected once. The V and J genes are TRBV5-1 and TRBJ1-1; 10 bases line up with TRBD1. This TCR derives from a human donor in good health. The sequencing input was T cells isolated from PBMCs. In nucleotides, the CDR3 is TGCGCCAGCAGCTTGAGAATGACAGGGGGCATGAACACTGAAGCTTTCTTT. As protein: CASSLRMTGGMNTEAFF.